This T cell receptor beta chain was profiled in a study of blood T cell repertoires in COVID-19. Overall study context: The United States, Italy and Spain were the sources of the acute and convalescent COVID-19 samples. From T cells, B-cell-depleted T cells, or PBMCs came the material, which was cDNA or gDNA.

Germline V gene data show CDR1 as SGHTA and CDR2 as FQGNSA. Trimming took off 1 base at V and 15 bases at J, with 10 bases between the two ends. The CDR3 spans 12 residues. Authors' processing steps: Amplification of reference gene primers provided the estimated nucleated cell counts. Only in-frame clones appear in the TCRdb table, and some are missing; sequencing was by immunoSEQ multiplex PCR. D and trimming were read from the DNA, whereas the V and J calls and clone size are those reported in that table. The sample has tens of thousands of clones, 55% to 85% seen once. This receptor was identified in a woman aged 80 or older with acute or convalescent COVID-19. The chain couples TRBV7-2 to TRBJ1-6, with D unresolved. Sequencing used peripheral blood. The CDR3 coding sequence is TGTGCCAGCAGCTTAGAAGTTAACAACCTCCACTTT. This encodes CASSLEVNNLHF.